The 14 T cell receptor beta chains listed next were all sequenced from one sample in a study of shared clonotypes between healthy human individuals (dated by TCRdb to 2018 to 2020). The library was built by means of the immunoSEQ multiplex PCR assay. The clones in this table, taken by TCRdb from immuneACCESS, are in-frame only. Not every clone is retained; where verified, under half of the shortfall comes from an unresolved V gene, and the cause of the rest is unknown. This sample has roughly 1,600,000 clones in its table, and 98% of those were observed once. The ten largest clones add up to roughly 0.35% of the sample. Sequenced material: naive CD4+ T cells sorted from blood. Reading the label with the study, this specimen's cell subset or site is: CD45RA+ positively selected. Receptors were obtained from a man younger than 45 in good health.

Concerning this clone: This sample also contains other DNA sequences that code for the same CDR3. The chain combines TRBV19 with TRBJ2-5; D not resolved. Germline values: CDR1 LNHDA, CDR2 SQIVND (reference sequence). V lost 5 bases and J 4 bases, leaving 5 bases between the germline ends. The CDR3 runs to 11 residues. The CDR3 loop is CASSLGETQYF. The CDR3 DNA is TGTGCCAGTAGTTTAGGAGAGACCCAGTACTTC.

The chain recombines TRBV6-5 with TRBJ2-7; 7 nucleotides align to TRBD1. Germline V gene sequence: CDR1 MNHEY, CDR2 SVGAGI. This CDR3 has 14 residues. V trimming: 9 bases; J trimming: 1 base; junction bases outside the gene matches: 9. The CDR3: CASRDREFSYEQYF. DNA for the CDR3: TGTGCCAGTCGTGACAGGGAGTTTTCCTACGAGCAGTACTTC.

The V and J genes are TRBV7-2 and TRBJ1-2; D is possibly TRBD1 (5 bases). The CDR3 covers 17 residues. V was clipped by 1 base and J by 4 bases, with 19 bases between them. Looked up from germline, CDR1 is SGHTA and CDR2 is FQGNSA. The CDR3 loop is CASSLEVTALPAYGYTF. As DNA, the CDR3 is TGTGCCAGCAGCTTAGAAGTGACAGCCCTTCCAGCCTATGGCTACACCTTC.

J is TRBJ2-3 and V is TRBV7-9; 7 bases are shared with TRBD1. The CDR3 loop spans 15 amino acids. From germline, CDR1 is SEHNR and CDR2 FQNEAQ (reference sequence). The V segment lost 5 bases and the J segment 1 base; nucleotides outside the gene matches: 6. The chain's CDR3 is CASSRQGRGTDTQYF. In DNA form, the CDR3 reads TGTGCCAGCAGCCGACAGGGTCGAGGCACAGATACGCAGTATTTT.

This clone was found once. V is TRBV6-5 and J is TRBJ1-4; the D gene is possibly TRBD1 (6 bases). CDR1 is MNHEY and CDR2 is SVGAGI in the germline V gene. Trimming removed 7 bases at V and 0 bases at J, with 9 bases between. The CDR3 runs 14 residues. DNA of the CDR3: TGTGCCAGCAAGGACAGTACAACTAATGAAAAACTGTTTTTT. Its translation is CASKDSTTNEKLFF.

The genes are TRBV2 and TRBJ2-3, with 8 positions matching TRBD1. Trimming at V came to 6 bases and at J to 1 base, leaving 6 bases not matched to a gene. The germline gives CDR1 SNHLY, CDR2 FYNNEI. The CDR3 is made up of 15 amino acids. The CDR3 loop is CASRADRVGTDTQYF. DNA for the CDR3: TGTGCCAGCAGAGCGGACAGGGTTGGCACAGATACGCAGTATTTT.

This chain uses TRBV20-1 with TRBJ2-1, with TRBD2 as a possible D gene (6 bases). The CDR3 loop spans 11 amino acids. V lost 0 bases, J lost 14 bases, and 11 bases lay in between. Germline V CDR1 and CDR2: DFQATT, SNEGSKA (reference sequence). CDR3 sequence: CSAREREREFF. The CDR3, as DNA: TGCAGTGCTAGAGAACGGGAGAGGGAGTTCTTC.

To note about this clone: This sample also contains other DNA sequences that code for the same CDR3. The J gene is TRBJ1-1, the V gene TRBV18, with TRBD1 identical over 10 bases. Germline CDR1 KGHSH, CDR2 LQKENI. The V gene end was trimmed by 3 bases and the J gene end by 3 bases; junction bases not matched to a gene: 4. The CDR3 runs to 15 residues. CDR3 in amino acids: CASSPRQGADTEAFF. In DNA, the CDR3 is TGTGCCAGCTCACCCCGACAGGGGGCGGACACTGAAGCTTTCTTT.

Concerning this clone itself: Other DNA sequences in the sample encode the same CDR3. J is TRBJ2-7 and V is TRBV28; TRBD2 might be the D (6 bases). CDR1 is MDHEN, CDR2 SYDVKM, per germline. Trimming left V 6 bases short and J 1 base short, with 10 bases between. The CDR3 runs 13 residues. CDR3 amino acids: CASSPTSSYEQYF. As DNA, the CDR3 is TGTGCCAGCAGCCCGACTAGTTCCTACGAGCAGTACTTC. Drawing the rest from reference TRBV28 and TRBJ2-7, the complete variable domain is DVKVTQSSRYLVKRTGEKVFLECVQDMDHENMFWYRQDPGLGLRLIYFSYDVKMKEKGDIPEGYSVSREKKERFSLILESASTNQTSMYLCASSPTSSYEQYFGPGTRLTVT.

The J gene is TRBJ2-7, the V gene TRBV28, with 9 positions matching TRBD2. Trimming at V came to 6 bases and at J to 2 bases, leaving 14 bases not matched to a gene. The germline CDR1 and CDR2 sequences are MDHEN and SYDVKM. The CDR3 covers 17 residues. This CDR3 is CASSPRGLREGPYEQYF. Written as DNA, the CDR3 is TGTGCCAGCAGCCCCAGGGGGTTGCGGGAGGGCCCCTACGAGCAGTACTTC.

The gene calls are TRBV7-9 and TRBJ2-7; D perhaps matches TRBD2 (6 bases). Trimming pared 5 bases from V and 1 base from J, leaving 12 bases between. The CDR3 has 14 residues. The V gene's germline CDR1 is SEHNR and CDR2 FQNEAQ (reference sequence). In nucleotides, the CDR3 is TGTGCCAGCAGCCCCCGGGACTTATCCTACGAGCAGTACTTC. The encoded protein is CASSPRDLSYEQYF.

The rearrangement uses TRBV20-1 and TRBJ1-2, with D possibly being TRBD1 (6 bases). This CDR3 is 11 amino acids long. Per the germline V gene, CDR1 is DFQATT and CDR2 is SNEGSKA (reference sequence). CDR3 DNA sequence: TGCACTTGCCCAGGGGCCGGTGGCTACACCTTC. It is translated as CTCPGAGGYTF.

Turning to this clone: This sample includes further DNA sequences coding for the same CDR3. This chain joins TRBV4-1 and TRBJ1-4; perhaps TRBD1 as D (6 bases). Trimming pared 3 bases from V and 0 bases from J, leaving 8 bases between. Germline V gene data show CDR1 as MGHRA and CDR2 as YSYEKL. The CDR3 consists of 15 residues. DNA of the CDR3: TGCGCCAGCAGCCAGACAGGTGCAACTAATGAAAAACTGTTTTTT. It translates to CASSQTGATNEKLFF.

This chain connects TRBV2 to TRBJ2-3; TRBD1 matches 12 bases. The CDR3 covers 19 residues. CDR1 is SNHLY and CDR2 is FYNNEI in the germline V gene. V lost 6 bases to trimming and J lost 4 bases; unmatched junction nucleotides: 17. This CDR3 reads CASRRDRGLQAGGPDTQYF. CDR3 nucleotides: TGTGCCAGCAGACGGGACAGGGGGCTACAGGCGGGAGGGCCAGATACGCAGTATTTT.